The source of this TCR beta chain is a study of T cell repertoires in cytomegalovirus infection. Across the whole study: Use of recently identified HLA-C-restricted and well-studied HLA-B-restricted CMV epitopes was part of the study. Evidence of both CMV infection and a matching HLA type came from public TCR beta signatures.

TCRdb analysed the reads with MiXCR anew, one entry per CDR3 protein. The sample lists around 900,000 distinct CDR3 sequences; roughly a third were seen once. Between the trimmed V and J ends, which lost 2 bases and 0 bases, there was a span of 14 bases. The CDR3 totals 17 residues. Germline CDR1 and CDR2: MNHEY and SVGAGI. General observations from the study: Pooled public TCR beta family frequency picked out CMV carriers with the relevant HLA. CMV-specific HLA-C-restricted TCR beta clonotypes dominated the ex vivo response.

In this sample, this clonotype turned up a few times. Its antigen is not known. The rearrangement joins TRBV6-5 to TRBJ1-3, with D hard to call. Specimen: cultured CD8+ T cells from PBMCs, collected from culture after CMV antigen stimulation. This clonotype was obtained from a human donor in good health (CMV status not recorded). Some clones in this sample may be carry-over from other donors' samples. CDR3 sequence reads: CASSYLDGGASGNTIYF. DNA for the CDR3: TGTGCCAGCAGTTACCTCGACGGCGGAGCCTCTGGAAACACCATATATTTT.